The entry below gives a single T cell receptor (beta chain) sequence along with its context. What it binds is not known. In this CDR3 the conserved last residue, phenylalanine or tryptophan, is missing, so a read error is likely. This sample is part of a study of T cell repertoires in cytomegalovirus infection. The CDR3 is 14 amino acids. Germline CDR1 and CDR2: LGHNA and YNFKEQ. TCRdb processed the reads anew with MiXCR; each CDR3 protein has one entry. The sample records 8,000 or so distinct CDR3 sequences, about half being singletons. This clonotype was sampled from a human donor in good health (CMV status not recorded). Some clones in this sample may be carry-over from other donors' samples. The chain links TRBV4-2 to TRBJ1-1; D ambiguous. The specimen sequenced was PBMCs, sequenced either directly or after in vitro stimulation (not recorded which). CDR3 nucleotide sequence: TGTGCCAGCATCCAAGAGTTACAGCTTGAGACAGCTTTCTGT. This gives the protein CASIQELQLETAFC.